The 20 T cell receptor beta chains listed next were all sequenced from one sample in a study of T-cell memory formation after mild COVID-19. A single record per CDR3 protein comes from TCRdb applying MiXCR to the 5' RACE reads. The sample yields 450,000 or so distinct CDR3 sequences, roughly 20% seen once. Material: PBMCs or a T cell subset sorted from them (not recorded which). These receptors came from an adult woman who had mild COVID-19 (a few samples of this study predate the infection). Cell type and time point are not known.

This clonotype was counted between two and nine times. CDR3 sequence: CASSIGGNQFF. DNA for the CDR3: TGTGCCAGTAGTATAGGGGGCAACCAGTTCTTC. The V gene is TRBV19, the J gene TRBJ2-1, with a tentative D call TRBD1 (5 bases). Trimming left V 1 base short and J 13 bases short, with 8 bases between. Germline V gene data show CDR1 as LNHDA and CDR2 as SQIVND (reference sequence). The CDR3 is 11 amino acids.

J is TRBJ2-5 and V is TRBV9; 9 positions agree with TRBD1. This CDR3 region has 15 residues. Germline V CDR1 and CDR2: SGDLS, YYNGEE. Trimming took 4 bases from V and 5 from J; bases not matched to a gene: 9. CDR3 in amino acids: CASSPGGTGWETQYF. Here the CDR3 DNA reads TGTGCCAGCAGCCCAGGGGGGACAGGGTGGGAGACCCAGTACTTC. The full variable domain, its missing parts supplied by reference TRBV9 and TRBJ2-5, is DSGVTQTPKHLITATGQRVTLRCSPRSGDLSVYWYQQSLDQGLQFLIQYYNGEERAKGNILERFSAQQFPDLHSELNLSSLELGDSALYFCASSPGGTGWETQYFGPGTRLLVL.

The rearrangement joins TRBV9 to TRBJ2-5; TRBD2 might be the D (5 bases). The V end was cut by 4 bases, the J end by 5 bases, with 12 bases between. This CDR3 is 13 amino acids long. From germline, CDR1 is SGDLS and CDR2 YYNGEE. This CDR3 reads CASSLRPGETQYF. CDR3 DNA sequence: TGTGCCAGCAGCTTGCGACCGGGGGAGACCCAGTACTTC.

This clonotype has only a few counts. The chain combines TRBV2 with TRBJ2-2, with D maybe TRBD1 (5 bases). Germline CDR1 SNHLY, CDR2 FYNNEI. This CDR3 contains 17 residues. V dropped 6 bases and J dropped 2 bases, with 19 bases sitting between them. DNA of the CDR3: TGTGCCAGCAGGCCGATCGTCCCAGGGCGCAACACCGGGGAGCTGTTTTTT. Its translation: CASRPIVPGRNTGELFF.

The chain combines TRBV3-1 with TRBJ2-3; D is ambiguous. Trimming left V 0 bases short and J 0 bases short, with 7 bases between. CDR3 length equals 15 residues. The germline CDR1 and CDR2 sequences are LGHDT and YNNKEL (reference sequence). DNA for the CDR3: TGTGCCAGCAGCCAAGAGTGGAGTAGCACAGATACGCAGTATTTT. Protein sequence: CASSQEWSSTDTQYF.

This clonotype appeared a few times. The chain combines TRBV6-6 with TRBJ1-1, with D possibly being TRBD1 (5 bases). V gave up 8 bases and J gave up 7 bases, with 20 bases separating them. Germline CDR1 is MNHNY and CDR2 is SVGAGI (reference sequence). The CDR3 sequence is 14 residues long. CDR3 amino acids: CASRSGPGLIEAFF. The CDR3 DNA is TGTGCCAGCCGCTCCGGGCCAGGGCTGATTGAAGCTTTCTTT.

Note on this clonotype: The junction departs from germline at one end; a sequencing error may be responsible. V is TRBV18 and J is TRBJ1-4; D possibly corresponds to TRBD1 (6 bases). The CDR3 consists of 16 residues. Germline CDR1 KGHSH, CDR2 LQKENI. The chain's CDR3 is CASSRRSGAANEKPFF. CDR3 DNA: TGTGCCAGCTCACGTCGTTCAGGGGCAGCTAATGAAAAACCGTTTTTT.

The V call is TRBV12-3 or TRBV12-4, the J call TRBJ1-2; TRBD1 matches at 8 bases. The CDR3 runs to 13 residues. The trim removed 5 bases at V and 8 bases at J, leaving 7 bases unmatched. CDR3: CASSTQGARGYTF. The DNA of the CDR3 is TGTGCCAGCAGTACCCAGGGGGCGCGCGGCTACACCTTC.

This clonotype was picked up a small number of times. As DNA, the CDR3 is TGTGCCAGCAGCGTAGACCCCGGCCCCCCATCGGGAGATACGCAGTATTTT. Its protein product is CASSVDPGPPSGDTQYF. The chain couples TRBV9 to TRBJ2-3; D is unresolved. CDR1 is SGDLS and CDR2 is YYNGEE in the germline V gene. Trimming took 0 bases from V and 5 from J, leaving 19 bases between them. CDR3 size: 17 residues.

The table lists this clonotype with a few counts. The chain joins TRBV12-3 or TRBV12-4 to TRBJ2-1, with D tentatively TRBD2 (6 bases). The CDR3 contains 12 residues. V was pared by 4 bases and J by 12 bases, with 13 bases between. The DNA of the CDR3 is TGTGCCAGCAGTTCGGGGGTCGCCTTGCAGTTCTTC. This codes for CASSSGVALQFF.

This clonotype was detected only a few times. This sequence joins TRBV18 and TRBJ1-2; 9 positions match TRBD1. V was pared by 6 bases and J by 7 bases, with 6 bases of the junction left unmatched. Germline CDR1 KGHSH, CDR2 LQKENI. CDR3 size: 13 residues. The DNA of the CDR3 is TGTGCCAGCTCCCGGGGACAGGGCCCTGGCTACACCTTC. Its protein is CASSRGQGPGYTF.

The chain is built from TRBV6-1 and TRBJ2-1; 7 nucleotides match TRBD2. CDR1 is MNHNS and CDR2 is SASEGT in the germline V gene. This CDR3 comprises 17 residues. The junction had 11 bases not matched to a gene; V was cut back by 2 bases and J by 4 bases. The CDR3 DNA reads TGTGCCAGCAGTGAAAGGTGGCTAGCGGACTGGTACAATGAGCAGTTCTTC. This gives the protein CASSERWLADWYNEQFF.

This clonotype was seen more than once but under ten times. V is TRBV5-1 and J is TRBJ2-5, with D maybe TRBD1 (6 bases). CDR1 and CDR2 from the germline V gene are SGHRS and YFSETQ. The CDR3 extends over 14 amino acids. The V end was cut by 7 bases, the J end by 2 bases, with 15 bases between. This chain's CDR3 is CASSQGYYQETQYF. The CDR3 nucleotides read TGCGCCAGCTCACAGGGTTACTATCAAGAGACCCAGTACTTC.

This clonotype was seen a few times. The V call is TRBV11-2, the J call TRBJ2-3; maybe TRBD2 (5 bases). Trimming removed 6 bases at V and 3 bases at J, with 16 bases between. This CDR3 is 15 amino acids long. The V gene's germline CDR1 is SGHAT and CDR2 FQNNGV. Here the CDR3 DNA reads TGTGCCAGCAGTTCTCAGAGAGGGATAACAGATACGCAGTATTTT. Translation gives CASSSQRGITDTQYF.

The chain is built from TRBV3-1 and TRBJ2-1; D unresolved. Per germline, CDR1 LGHDT and CDR2 YNNKEL (reference sequence). Trimming pared 0 bases from V and 10 bases from J, leaving 10 bases between. The CDR3 length is 13 residues. CDR3 in DNA: TGTGCCAGCAGCCAAGACCCCACACGAGAGCAGTTCTTC. Its protein is CASSQDPTREQFF.

This rearrangement joins TRBV7-2 to TRBJ1-2; TRBD1 might be the D (5 bases). Trimming shortened V by 5 bases and J by 4 bases, and 26 bases separated the two germline ends. This CDR3 is 18 amino acids long. Germline loops: CDR1 SGHTA, CDR2 FQGNSA. CDR3 in DNA: TGTGCCAGCAGCCTCTGGGGGGGTGCAGATGCCCCTATCTATGGCTACACCTTC. Encoded protein: CASSLWGGADAPIYGYTF.

This clonotype was seen a handful of times. The rearrangement uses TRBV24-1 and TRBJ2-5; TRBD1 matches 11 bases. V shed 5 bases and J 2 bases; nucleotides not matched to a gene: 6. CDR3 length: 16 amino acids. The germline V gene has CDR1 KGHDR and CDR2 SFDVKD. The CDR3 loop is CATSAADRGPQETQYF. The DNA of the CDR3 is TGTGCCACCAGTGCCGCGGACAGGGGGCCGCAAGAGACCCAGTACTTC.

This clonotype was counted only a few times. DNA for the CDR3: TGTGCCAGCAGCTTCGGACTAGCGTCAGATACGCAGTATTTT. Its translation is CASSFGLASDTQYF. This chain links TRBV7-6 with TRBJ2-3, with 9 bases identical to TRBD2. This CDR3 is 14 amino acids long. Losses at the gene ends were 3 bases for V and 4 bases for J; bases not matched to a gene: 2. Germline V gene sequence: CDR1 SGHVS, CDR2 FNYEAQ.

V and J are TRBV11-2 and TRBJ1-1; D remains ambiguous. Germline loops: CDR1 SGHAT, CDR2 FQNNGV. The V end was cut by 5 bases, the J end by 2 bases, with 12 bases between. This CDR3 is built from 14 residues. CDR3 DNA sequence: TGTGCCAGCAGCGCCACGGGCAGCAACACTGAAGCTTTCTTT. This sequence encodes CASSATGSNTEAFF. The full variable domain, in which reference TRBV11-2 and TRBJ1-1 provide the parts outside the CDR3, is EAGVAQSPRYKIIEKRQSVAFWCNPISGHATLYWYQQILGQGPKLLIQFQNNGVVDDSQLPKDRFSAERLKGVDSTLKIQPAKLEDSAVYLCASSATGSNTEAFFGQGTRLTVV.

This rearrangement joins TRBV4-3 to TRBJ2-3, with unresolved D. This CDR3 contains 13 residues. The germline CDR1 and CDR2 sequences are LGHNA and YSLEER. The V gene lost 8 bases and the J gene lost 1 base, with 10 bases spanning the gap. The CDR3: CASEKRGTDTQYF. The CDR3 region has the DNA TGCGCCAGCGAAAAGCGAGGCACAGATACGCAGTATTTT.